A selection of T cell receptor beta chains follows, all from one sample in a study of persistence of HIV-infected CD4 T cells. Their antigen targets remain unknown. The protocol was immunoSEQ multiplex PCR, while the TCRdb copy is restricted to in-frame clones and leaves out a portion. The sample records 37,000 or so clones, over 80% being singletons. Here the sequenced sample was CD4+ T cells sorted from PBMCs after roughly 20-hour stimulation, taken from a patient who received antiretroviral therapy. These receptors came from an adult man with HIV who was CMV-seropositive. Each CDR3 is given with its conserved first and last residue. Fields, in order: clone size, V gene, D gene, CDR3 protein. D genes are given only for firm matches. Clone size is not always given. Where it is, it says once, few, many or a class for expanded clones.

NA TRBV2 TRBD1 CASNRDRTDTQYF
NA TRBV5-1 NA CASSKGTKGEKLFF
once TRBV5-1 NA CASSFYRGGEQFF
NA TRBV9 NA CASSDQDISGANVLTF
NA TRBV2 TRBD1 CASIRTGTEKLFF
NA TRBV2 TRBD1 CASGPRTGSNQPQHF
NA TRBV10-3 TRBD1 CAISEAGTGDSPLHF
NA TRBV7-9 NA CASSFSRSSYNEQFF
NA TRBV5-1 NA CASSSLRNNEQFF
once TRBV4-1 NA CASSQAGLRADTDTQYF
NA TRBV5-1 TRBD2 CASSLDGEGIQYF
few TRBV5-1 TRBD2 CASSFQGLLGEQYF
few TRBV4-1 TRBD1 CASSRDGQDYGYTF
NA TRBV7-6 NA CASSSSGTAGAGLNF
NA TRBV4-2 NA CASSQGGFKNIQYF
NA TRBV24-1 NA CATSDTPLFQDTGELFF
NA TRBV5-1 TRBD1 CASSPLPSLTGENTEAFF
NA TRBV9 NA CASSAAGYAPLHF
NA TRBV2 NA CASSAGIEAFF
once TRBV29-1 TRBD1 CSVKSAQGYEQYF
NA TRBV6-6 TRBD1 CASSLQGKGSGNTIYF
few TRBV28 NA CASSLLMRGSASGNTIYF
NA TRBV19 NA CASQDLGGRANVLTF
few TRBV7-9 NA CASSITGGRANTGELFF
NA TRBV4-1 TRBD2 CASSQDPGGGAGDTQYF
NA TRBV13 TRBD1 CASSLGQGMGNSPLHF
NA TRBV2 TRBD1 CASSYRGLQSTDTQYF
few TRBV7-9 TRBD1 CASSLDRGQETQYF
NA TRBV5-1 NA CASSKEASFRNSPLHF
NA TRBV24-1 TRBD2 CATQPPSGGGIDTQYF
NA TRBV5-1 TRBD1 CASSSGQAADYGYTF
few TRBV6-1 TRBD1 CASSSGQGYSPLHF
NA TRBV29-1 TRBD1 CSVRDRGPTDTQYF
NA TRBV19 NA CASSRSTGYQPQHF
NA TRBV18 TRBD1 CASSPPMTGGKNTEAFF
NA TRBV5-1 NA CASRGALTDTQYF
NA TRBV7-8 TRBD1 CASSETRGLYEQYF
once TRBV27 TRBD1 CASSWGQSYNEQFF
NA TRBV3-1/TRBV3-2 NA CASSQSTVEYQQYF
NA TRBV2 NA CASSEAVKETQYF
NA TRBV10-2 TRBD2 CASKRTSGGDTQYF
NA TRBV10-1 NA CASSMTGANVLTF
NA TRBV28 NA CASSLQSKHEKLFF
once TRBV6-5 TRBD1 CASSPPTGGNSPLHF
NA TRBV7-2 NA CASSAVPLNQPQHF
NA TRBV6-4 TRBD1 CASSARQGGGYTF
NA TRBV19 NA CASSTGSQVAEAFF
NA TRBV7-6 NA CASSSQSLSGTEAFF
medium-sized TRBV28 NA CASRPPTGRGTEAFF
NA TRBV5-5 NA CASSPLASSTDTQYF
NA TRBV24-1 TRBD2 CATSEAGSVKNIQYF
NA TRBV24-1 TRBD2 CATSGPGGDEQFF
NA TRBV5-6 NA CASSLGQYTGELFF
NA TRBV4-1 NA CASSQVEGGNNYGYTF
once TRBV10-2 TRBD2 CASSGAGGLGDTQYF